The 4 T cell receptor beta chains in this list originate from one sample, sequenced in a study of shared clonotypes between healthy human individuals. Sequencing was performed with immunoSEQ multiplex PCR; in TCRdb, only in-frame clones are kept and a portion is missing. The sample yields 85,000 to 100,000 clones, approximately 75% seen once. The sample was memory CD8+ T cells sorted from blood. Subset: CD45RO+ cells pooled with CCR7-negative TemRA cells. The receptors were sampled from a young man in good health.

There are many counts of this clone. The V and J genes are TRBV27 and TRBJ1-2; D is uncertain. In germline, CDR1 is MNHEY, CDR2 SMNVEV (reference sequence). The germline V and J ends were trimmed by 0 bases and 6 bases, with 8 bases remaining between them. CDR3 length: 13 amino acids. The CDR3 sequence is CASSLSPGNGYTF. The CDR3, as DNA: TGTGCCAGCAGTTTATCCCCGGGGAATGGCTACACCTTC.

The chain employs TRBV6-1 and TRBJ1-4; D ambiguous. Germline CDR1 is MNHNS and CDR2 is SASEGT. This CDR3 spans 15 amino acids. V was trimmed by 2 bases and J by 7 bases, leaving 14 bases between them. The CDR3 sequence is CASSELGFGSEKLFF. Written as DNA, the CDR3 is TGTGCCAGCAGTGAATTAGGGTTCGGCAGTGAAAAACTGTTTTTT.

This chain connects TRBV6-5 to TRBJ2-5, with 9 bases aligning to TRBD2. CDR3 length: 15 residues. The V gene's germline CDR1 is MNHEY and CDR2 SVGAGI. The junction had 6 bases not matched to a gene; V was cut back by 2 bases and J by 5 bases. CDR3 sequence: CASSYGREGRETQYF. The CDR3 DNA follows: TGTGCCAGCAGTTACGGGCGGGAGGGCCGGGAGACCCAGTACTTC.

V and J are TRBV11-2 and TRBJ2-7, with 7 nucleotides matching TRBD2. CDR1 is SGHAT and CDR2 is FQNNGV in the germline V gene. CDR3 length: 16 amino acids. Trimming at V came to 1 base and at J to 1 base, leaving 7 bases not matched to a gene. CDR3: CASSLAPWGGSYEQYF. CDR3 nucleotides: TGTGCCAGCAGCTTAGCTCCATGGGGAGGGTCCTACGAGCAGTACTTC.